Reported below is one T cell receptor (beta chain). TCRdb's copy holds only in-frame clones and misses some; the assay was immunoSEQ multiplex PCR. Among about 67,000 clones listed, under 95% were seen once. With 5 bases clipped from V and 7 bases from J, the junction kept 17 bases outside the gene matches. The CDR3 spans 17 residues. CDR1 and CDR2 from the germline V gene are MDHEN and SYDVKM. The data were taken from a study of T cell changes during pregnancy in multiple sclerosis. The chain uses TRBV28 and TRBJ2-7; 10 nucleotides agree with TRBD1. Sequencing was performed on peripheral blood, taken after pregnancy. The origin of this receptor is a female donor with multiple sclerosis, enrolled in a pregnancy study. CDR3 nucleotides: TGTGCCAGCAGTGCTACCCAACCCGGGACAGGGGCAAGGGAGCAGTACTTC. This translates into CASSATQPGTGAREQYF.